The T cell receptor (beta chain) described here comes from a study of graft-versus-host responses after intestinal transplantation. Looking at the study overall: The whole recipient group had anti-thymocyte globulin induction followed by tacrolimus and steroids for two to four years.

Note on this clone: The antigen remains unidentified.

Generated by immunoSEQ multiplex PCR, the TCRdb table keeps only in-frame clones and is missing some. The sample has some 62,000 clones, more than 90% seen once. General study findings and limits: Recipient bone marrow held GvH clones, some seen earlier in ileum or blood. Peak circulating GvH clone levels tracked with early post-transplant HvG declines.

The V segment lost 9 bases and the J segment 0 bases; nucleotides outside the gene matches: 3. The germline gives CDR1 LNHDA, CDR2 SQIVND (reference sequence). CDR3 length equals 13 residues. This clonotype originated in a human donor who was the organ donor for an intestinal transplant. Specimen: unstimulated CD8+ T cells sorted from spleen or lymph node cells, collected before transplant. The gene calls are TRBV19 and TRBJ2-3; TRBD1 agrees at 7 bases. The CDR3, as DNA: TGTGCCAGCCAGACAGGGAGCACAGATACGCAGTATTTT. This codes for CASQTGSTDTQYF.